Given below is one T cell receptor (beta chain) in context. The data originate from a study of T cells in Graves' hyperthyroidism and ophthalmopathy. Template material for amplifying TCR beta CDR3 regions consisted of RNA transcripts. TCR CDR3 regions were first amplified by RT-PCR with HTBI primers. TCRdb recomputed calls from the multiplex PCR reads with MiXCR, one row per CDR3 protein. The sample carries approximately 870,000 distinct CDR3 sequences, more than 30% recorded once. Patients were aged 18 to 65, had disease duration under 2 months, and had newly diagnosed hyperthyroidism. Source material for PBMCs was around 10 ml fresh peripheral blood. The CDR3 contains 14 residues. CDR1 SNHLY and CDR2 FYNNEI come from the germline V gene. V lost 6 bases and J lost 3, with 15 bases in between.

Sequenced: blood. The receptor was derived from a man aged 18-30 years with Graves' hyperthyroidism. V is TRBV2 and J is TRBJ2-7; the D gene could be TRBD1 or TRBD2 (5 bases each). CDR3 coding DNA: TGTGCCAGCAGCGGGACCAACTATGGCTACGAGCAGTACTTC. It translates to CASSGTNYGYEQYF.